Below, 5 T cell receptor beta chains from the same sample are listed, as sequenced in a study of T-cell reconstitution after alpha-beta-depleted transplantation in children. This sample's TCRbeta library carried unique molecular identifier barcodes. TCRdb used MiXCR to reprocess the PCR reads, holding one entry per CDR3 protein. The sample shows hundreds of thousands of distinct CDR3 sequences, under 20% of them seen only once. This material consisted of PBMCs, mostly from graft donor cells, taken 360 days after TCRalphabeta/CD19-depleted stem cell transplant. Receptor source: a male patient younger than 18 who had a stem cell transplant for acute lymphoblastic leukemia, so the T cells may come from the graft donor.

The chain has TRBV13 and TRBJ2-7, with 9 bases lining up with TRBD1. J was trimmed by 6 bases and V by 5 bases; bases with no gene match: 8. Per the germline V gene, CDR1 is PRHDT and CDR2 is FYEKMQ (reference sequence). The CDR3 contains 14 residues. The CDR3 protein is CASSPRTGASEQYF. In nucleotides, the CDR3 is TGTGCCAGCAGCCCACGGACAGGGGCCTCCGAGCAGTACTTC.

This clonotype has more than one count but fewer than ten. J is TRBJ2-3 and V is TRBV24-1; 9 nucleotides agree with TRBD1. V trimming: 4 bases; J trimming: 2 bases; junction bases outside the gene matches: 6. From germline, CDR1 is KGHDR and CDR2 SFDVKD. The CDR3 length is 16 residues. The CDR3 here is CATSDPTGGDTDTQYF. The CDR3 DNA reads as TGTGCCACCAGTGACCCGACAGGGGGAGACACAGATACGCAGTATTTT.

The genes are TRBV29-1 and TRBJ2-3; 9 bases fit TRBD1. V shed 7 bases, J shed 2 bases, and the junction held 1 base outside the gene matches. This CDR3 has 12 amino acids. Germline-derived CDR1 and CDR2 are SQVTM and ANQGSEA. CDR3 DNA sequence: TGCAGCGGGACAGGGGTCACAGATACGCAGTATTTT. Amino acids: CSGTGVTDTQYF.

The chain combines TRBV15 with TRBJ2-3, with 10 bases that match TRBD1. CDR1 LNHNV and CDR2 YYDKDF come from the germline V gene (reference sequence). V gave up 5 bases and J gave up 3 bases; unmatched junction bases: 5. The CDR3 is 15 residues long. This CDR3 reads CATSPGQGVTDTQYF. For the CDR3, the DNA is TGTGCCACCAGCCCCGGACAGGGGGTAACAGATACGCAGTATTTT.

This clonotype was detected only a few times. V usage is TRBV5-6 and J usage is TRBJ2-1; D is tentatively TRBD1 or TRBD2 (5 bases each). The CDR3 has 15 residues. Trimming shortened V by 1 base and J by 5 bases, and 13 bases separated the two germline ends. From germline, CDR1 is SGHDT and CDR2 YYEEEE. The CDR3, as DNA: TGTGCCAGCAGCTTGAGGGCCGGGGCAGACAATGAGCAGTTCTTC. Amino acids: CASSLRAGADNEQFF.